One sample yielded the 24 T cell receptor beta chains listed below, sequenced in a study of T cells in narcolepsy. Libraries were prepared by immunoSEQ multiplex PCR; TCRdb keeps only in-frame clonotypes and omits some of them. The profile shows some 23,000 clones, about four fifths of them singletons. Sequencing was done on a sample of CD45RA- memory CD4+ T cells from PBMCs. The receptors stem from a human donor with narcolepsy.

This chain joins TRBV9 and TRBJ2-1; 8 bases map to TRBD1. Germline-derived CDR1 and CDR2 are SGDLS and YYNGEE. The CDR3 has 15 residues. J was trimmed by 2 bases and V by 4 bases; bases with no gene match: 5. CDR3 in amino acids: CASSRQGLTYNEQFF. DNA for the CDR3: TGTGCCAGCAGCAGACAGGGGCTGACCTACAATGAGCAGTTCTTC.

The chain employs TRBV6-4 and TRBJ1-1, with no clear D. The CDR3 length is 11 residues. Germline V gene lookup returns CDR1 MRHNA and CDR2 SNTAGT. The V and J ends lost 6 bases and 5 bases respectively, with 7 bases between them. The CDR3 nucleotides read TGTGCCAGCAGCCCCCTGACTGAAGCTTTCTTT. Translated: CASSPLTEAFF.

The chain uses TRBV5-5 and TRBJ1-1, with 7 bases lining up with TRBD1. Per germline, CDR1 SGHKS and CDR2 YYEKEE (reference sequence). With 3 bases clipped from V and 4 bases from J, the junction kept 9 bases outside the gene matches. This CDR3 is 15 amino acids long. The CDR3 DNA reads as TGTGCCAGCAGCTGGGGGACAGTCCGAGGCACTGAAGCTTTCTTT. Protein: CASSWGTVRGTEAFF.

The CDR3 sequence is CASGGVGYGYTEAFF. The CDR3 region has the DNA TGTGCCAGCGGAGGTGTTGGGTACGGGTACACTGAAGCTTTCTTT. This chain links TRBV28 with TRBJ1-1; D is uncertain. The CDR3 runs to 15 residues. Per germline, CDR1 MDHEN and CDR2 SYDVKM. With 8 bases removed from V and 3 bases from J, the gap between germline ends came to 19 bases.

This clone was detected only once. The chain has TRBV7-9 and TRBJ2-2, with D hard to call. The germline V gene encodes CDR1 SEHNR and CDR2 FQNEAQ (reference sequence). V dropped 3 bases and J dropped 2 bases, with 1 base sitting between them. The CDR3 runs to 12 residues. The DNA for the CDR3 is TGTGCCAGCAGCTTCAACACCGGGGAGCTGTTTTTT. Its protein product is CASSFNTGELFF.

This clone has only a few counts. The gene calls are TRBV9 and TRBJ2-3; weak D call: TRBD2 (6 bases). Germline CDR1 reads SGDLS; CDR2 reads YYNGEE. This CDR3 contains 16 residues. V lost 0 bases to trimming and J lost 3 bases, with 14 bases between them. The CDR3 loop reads CASSVAGLWGTDTQYF. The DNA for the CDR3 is TGTGCCAGCAGCGTAGCGGGACTCTGGGGGACAGATACGCAGTATTTT.

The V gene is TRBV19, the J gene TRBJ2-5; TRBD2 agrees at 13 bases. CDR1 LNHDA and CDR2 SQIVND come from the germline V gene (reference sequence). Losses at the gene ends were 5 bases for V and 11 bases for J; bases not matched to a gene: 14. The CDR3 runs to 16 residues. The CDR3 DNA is TGTGCCAGTAGTCCTTATCGGACTAGCGGGGGCGTTTCGCAGTACTTC. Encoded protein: CASSPYRTSGGVSQYF.

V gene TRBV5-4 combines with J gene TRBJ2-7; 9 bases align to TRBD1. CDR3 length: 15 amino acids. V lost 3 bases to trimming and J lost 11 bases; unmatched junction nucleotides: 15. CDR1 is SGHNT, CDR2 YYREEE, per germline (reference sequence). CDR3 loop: CASSSSGTGRKRKYF. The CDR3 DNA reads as TGTGCCAGCAGCTCCTCCGGGACAGGGCGGAAGAGGAAGTACTTC.

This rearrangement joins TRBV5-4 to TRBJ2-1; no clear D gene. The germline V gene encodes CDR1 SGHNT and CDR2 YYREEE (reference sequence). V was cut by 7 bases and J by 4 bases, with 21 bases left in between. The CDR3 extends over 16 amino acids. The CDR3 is CASPSLSLPSYNEQFF. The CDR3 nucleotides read TGTGCCAGCCCTTCTTTGAGCTTACCGTCATACAATGAGCAGTTCTTC. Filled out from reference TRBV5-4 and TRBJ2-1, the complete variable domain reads ETGVTQSPTHLIKTRGQQVTLRCSSQSGHNTVSWYQQALGQGPQFIFQYYREEENGRGNFPPRFSGLQFPNYSSELNVNALELDDSALYLCASPSLSLPSYNEQFFGPGTRLTVL.

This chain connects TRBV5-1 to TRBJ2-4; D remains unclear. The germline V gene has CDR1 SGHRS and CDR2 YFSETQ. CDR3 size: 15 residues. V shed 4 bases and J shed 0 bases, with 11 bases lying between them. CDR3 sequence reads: CASSPSTLAKNIQYF. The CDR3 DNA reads TGCGCCAGCAGCCCGTCCACCCTAGCCAAAAACATTCAGTACTTC.

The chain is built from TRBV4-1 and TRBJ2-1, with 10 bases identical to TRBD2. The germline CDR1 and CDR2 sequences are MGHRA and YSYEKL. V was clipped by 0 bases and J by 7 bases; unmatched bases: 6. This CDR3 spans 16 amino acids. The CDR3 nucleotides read TGCGCCAGCAGCCAAGACCGGACTAGCGGATGGAATGAGCAGTTCTTC. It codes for CASSQDRTSGWNEQFF.

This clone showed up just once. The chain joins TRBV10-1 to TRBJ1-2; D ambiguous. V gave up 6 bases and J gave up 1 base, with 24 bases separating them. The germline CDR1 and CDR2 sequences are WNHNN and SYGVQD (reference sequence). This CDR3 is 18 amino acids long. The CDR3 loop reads CASSDQAKVGRVNYGYTF. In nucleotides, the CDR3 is TGCGCCAGCAGCGACCAAGCGAAGGTCGGGCGTGTTAACTATGGCTACACCTTC.

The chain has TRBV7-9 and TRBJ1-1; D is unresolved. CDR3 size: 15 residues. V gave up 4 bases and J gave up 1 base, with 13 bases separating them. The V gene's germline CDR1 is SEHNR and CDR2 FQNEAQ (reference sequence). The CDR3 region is CASSSPAWGNTEAFF. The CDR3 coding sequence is TGTGCCAGCAGCTCACCAGCCTGGGGGAACACTGAAGCTTTCTTT.

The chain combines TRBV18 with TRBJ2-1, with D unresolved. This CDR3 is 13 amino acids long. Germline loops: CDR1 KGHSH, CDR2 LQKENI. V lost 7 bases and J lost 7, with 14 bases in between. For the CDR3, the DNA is TGTGCCAGCTTCAACGGCAGGCAAAATGAGCAGTTCTTC. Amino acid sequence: CASFNGRQNEQFF. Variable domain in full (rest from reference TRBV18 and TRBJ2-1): NAGVMQNPRHLVRRRGQEARLRCSPMKGHSHVYWYRQLPEEGLKFMVYLQKENIIDESGMPKERFSAEFPKEGPSILRIQQVVRGDSAAYFCASFNGRQNEQFFGPGTRLTVL.

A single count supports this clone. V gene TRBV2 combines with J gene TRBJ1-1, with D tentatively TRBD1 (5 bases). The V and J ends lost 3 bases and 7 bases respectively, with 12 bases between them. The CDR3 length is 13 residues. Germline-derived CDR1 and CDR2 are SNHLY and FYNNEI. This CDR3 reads CASSEGDWSEAFF. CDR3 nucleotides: TGTGCCAGCAGTGAGGGGGACTGGAGTGAAGCTTTCTTT.

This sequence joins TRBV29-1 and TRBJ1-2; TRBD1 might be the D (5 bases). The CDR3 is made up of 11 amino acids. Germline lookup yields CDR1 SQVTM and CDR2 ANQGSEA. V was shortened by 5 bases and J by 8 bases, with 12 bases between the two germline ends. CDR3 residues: CSVWGEKGYTF. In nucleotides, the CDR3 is TGCAGCGTTTGGGGGGAGAAGGGCTACACCTTC.

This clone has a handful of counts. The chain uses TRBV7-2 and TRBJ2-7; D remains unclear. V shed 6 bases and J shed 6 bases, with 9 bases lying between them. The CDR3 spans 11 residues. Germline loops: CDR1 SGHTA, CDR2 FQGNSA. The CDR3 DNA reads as TGTGCCAGCAGGGAAGGGATCGAGCAGTACTTC. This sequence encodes CASREGIEQYF.

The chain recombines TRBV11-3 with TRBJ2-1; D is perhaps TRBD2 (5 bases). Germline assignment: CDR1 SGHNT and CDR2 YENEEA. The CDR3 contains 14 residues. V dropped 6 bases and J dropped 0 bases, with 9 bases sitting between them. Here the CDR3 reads CASSRTDSYNEQFF. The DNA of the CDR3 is TGTGCCAGCAGTCGGACTGACTCCTACAATGAGCAGTTCTTC.

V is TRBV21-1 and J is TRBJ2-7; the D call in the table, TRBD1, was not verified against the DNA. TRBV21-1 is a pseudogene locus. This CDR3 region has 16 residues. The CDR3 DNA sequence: TGTGCCAGCAGCAAAGAGGAGTCACAGGGGGTCGACGAGCAGTACTTC. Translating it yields CASSKEESQGVDEQYF.

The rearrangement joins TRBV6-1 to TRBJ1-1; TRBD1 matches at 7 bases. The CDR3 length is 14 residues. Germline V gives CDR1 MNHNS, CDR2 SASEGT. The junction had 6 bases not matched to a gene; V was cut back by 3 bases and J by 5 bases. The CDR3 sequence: CASSDVNRGTEAFF. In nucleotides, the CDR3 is TGTGCCAGCAGTGACGTCAACAGGGGTACTGAAGCTTTCTTT.

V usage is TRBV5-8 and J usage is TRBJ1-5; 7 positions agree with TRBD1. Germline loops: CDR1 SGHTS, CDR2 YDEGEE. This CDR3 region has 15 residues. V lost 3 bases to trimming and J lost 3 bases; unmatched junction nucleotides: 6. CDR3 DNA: TGTGCCAGCAGCTGGAGGGGGCAGAACAATCAGCCCCAGCATTTT. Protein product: CASSWRGQNNQPQHF.

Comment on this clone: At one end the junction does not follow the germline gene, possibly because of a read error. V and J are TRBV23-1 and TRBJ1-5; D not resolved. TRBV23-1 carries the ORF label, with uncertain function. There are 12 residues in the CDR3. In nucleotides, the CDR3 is TGCGCCAGAGTCCATAGCTATCAGCCCCAGCATTTT. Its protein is CARVHSYQPQHF.

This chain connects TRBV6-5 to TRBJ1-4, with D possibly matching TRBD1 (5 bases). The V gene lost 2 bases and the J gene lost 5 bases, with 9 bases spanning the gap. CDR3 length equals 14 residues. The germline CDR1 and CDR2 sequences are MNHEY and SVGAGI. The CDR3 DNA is TGTGCCAGCAGTTACAAGGGGACGAATGAAAAACTGTTTTTT. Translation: CASSYKGTNEKLFF.

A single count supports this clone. As DNA, the CDR3 is TGTGCCAGCAGCGGGGGAGTCACTGAGCAGTTCTTC. Translated, it gives CASSGGVTEQFF. The chain joins TRBV28 to TRBJ2-1; tentatively, D is TRBD2 (6 bases). Trimming cost V 6 bases and J 9 bases, with 12 bases left between them. The CDR3 contains 12 residues. The germline V gene has CDR1 MDHEN and CDR2 SYDVKM.